The 22 T cell receptor beta chains given below trace back to one sample, sequenced in a study of human T cells and chemical hapten exposure. Time point defined: patch test 3, about 24 weeks after DPC sensitization. Treatment in this sample: therapeutic diphenylcyclopropenone sensitization with weekly scalp DPC. TCRdb reprocessed the RACE reads with MiXCR, giving one entry per CDR3 protein. The sample has 130,000 or so distinct CDR3 sequences, approximately 11% seen once. The starting material was whole blood, obtained in connection with sensitization to the hapten diphenylcyclopropenone (DPC). These receptors were collected from a woman in her forties or fifties with alopecia areata. Some clones in this sample may be carry-over from other donors' samples.

There are a few counts of this clonotype. This chain uses TRBV9 with TRBJ2-2; the match to TRBD2 covers 16 bases. This CDR3 spans 19 amino acids. J was trimmed by 6 bases and V by 4 bases; bases with no gene match: 12. The germline CDR1 and CDR2 sequences are SGDLS and YYNGEE. CDR3 loop: CASSPTLGTSGGASGELFF. CDR3 in DNA: TGTGCCAGCAGCCCGACCCTGGGGACTAGCGGGGGGGCATCCGGGGAGCTGTTTTTT.

The genes are TRBV5-6 and TRBJ2-5; D is ambiguous. The V gene's germline CDR1 is SGHDT and CDR2 YYEEEE. The CDR3 is 13 residues long. V gave up 4 bases and J gave up 3 bases, with 10 bases separating them. The chain's CDR3 is CASSPDTEETQYF. CDR3 DNA: TGTGCCAGCAGCCCTGACACCGAAGAGACCCAGTACTTC.

This clonotype occurred many times. The chain employs TRBV7-3 and TRBJ2-7; TRBD2 agrees at 8 bases. The J segment lost 7 bases and the V segment lost 5 bases, leaving 1 base of the junction unmatched. The germline gives CDR1 SGHTA, CDR2 FQGTGA. The CDR3 is made up of 11 amino acids. CDR3 sequence (DNA): TGTGCCAGCAGCACGGGGGGGGAGCAGTACTTC. This gives the protein CASSTGGEQYF.

This clonotype has just a few counts. V is TRBV20-1 and J is TRBJ2-2; TRBD2 agrees at 8 bases. The CDR3 consists of 13 residues. The V gene end was trimmed by 6 bases and the J gene end by 7 bases; junction bases not matched to a gene: 7. Germline loops: CDR1 DFQATT, CDR2 SNEGSKA (reference sequence). The CDR3 reads CSAPNGGVGELFF. CDR3 nucleotides: TGCAGTGCCCCTAACGGGGGGGTCGGGGAGCTGTTTTTT.

Only a few counts were recorded for this clonotype. The chain carries TRBV27 and TRBJ2-3; 11 bases agree with TRBD2. CDR1 is MNHEY, CDR2 SMNVEV, per germline (reference sequence). CDR3 length: 19 residues. V was pared by 3 bases and J by 2 bases, with 13 bases of the junction left unmatched. The CDR3 DNA is TGTGCCAGCAGTTTGCGCAGGGGTGCTAGCGGGAGGTACACAGATACGCAGTATTTT. Translated: CASSLRRGASGRYTDTQYF.

The J gene is TRBJ2-2, the V gene TRBV2, with a possible D match to TRBD2 (7 bases). The CDR3 has 13 residues. Germline V gene lookup returns CDR1 SNHLY and CDR2 FYNNEI. V lost 11 bases and J 4 bases, leaving 14 bases between the germline ends. The CDR3 is CACPGGRTGELFF. The DNA of the CDR3 is TGTGCCTGCCCGGGGGGCCGCACCGGGGAGCTGTTTTTT. Full variable domain (outside the CDR3, taken from reference TRBV2 and TRBJ2-2): EPEVTQTPSHQVTQMGQEVILRCVPISNHLYFYWYRQILGQKVEFLVSFYNNEISEKSEIFDDQFSVERPDGSNFTLKIRSTKLEDSAMYFCACPGGRTGELFFGEGSRLTVL.

The rearrangement uses TRBV6-6 and TRBJ2-7, with D unresolved. Trimming left V 4 bases short and J 2 bases short, with 6 bases between. Germline V CDR1 and CDR2: MNHNY, SVGAGI (reference sequence). This CDR3 is 12 amino acids long. CDR3 sequence: CASSSPTYEQYF. The CDR3, as DNA: TGTGCCAGCAGTTCCCCCACCTACGAGCAGTACTTC.

In its sample, this clonotype was seen many times. The V call is TRBV27, the J call TRBJ1-6; 7 bases line up with TRBD1. This CDR3 has 17 amino acids. CDR1 and CDR2 (germline): MNHEY, SMNVEV (reference sequence). V shed 6 bases, J shed 5 bases, and the junction held 13 bases outside the gene matches. CDR3 nucleotides: TGTGCCAGCAGACTAAAGGGACAGACCTACAATAATTCACCCCTCCACTTT. Amino acid sequence: CASRLKGQTYNNSPLHF.

The table lists this clonotype with many counts. The chain has TRBV20-1 and TRBJ1-4; D might be TRBD1 (6 bases). Per the germline V gene, CDR1 is DFQATT and CDR2 is SNEGSKA (reference sequence). The ends were cut back, 1 base at V and 7 bases at J, with 16 bases in the middle. This CDR3 contains 15 residues. CDR3 nucleotide sequence: TGCAGTGCTAGAGTTGTCCAGGGGAGAGGTGAAAAACTGTTTTTT. Encoded protein: CSARVVQGRGEKLFF.

The CDR3 DNA reads as TGTGCCAGCAGCTTAACAGGGGGTCAGGGCTACGAGCAGTACTTC. Its protein is CASSLTGGQGYEQYF. V is TRBV7-9 and J is TRBJ2-7, with TRBD1 matching 8 bases. From germline, CDR1 is SEHNR and CDR2 FQNEAQ (reference sequence). Germline trimming cut 2 bases from V and 3 bases from J; bases unmatched to any gene: 6. This CDR3 has 15 amino acids.

The chain combines TRBV11-2 with TRBJ2-7; D assignment may be TRBD1 or TRBD2 (5 bases each). CDR1 SGHAT and CDR2 FQNNGV come from the germline V gene. The CDR3 has 14 amino acids. The germline V and J ends were trimmed by 5 bases and 2 bases, with 13 bases remaining between them. CDR3 nucleotides: TGTGCCAGCAGCCCAGCCCAGGGACCCTACGAGCAGTACTTC. Amino acid sequence: CASSPAQGPYEQYF.

This clonotype was seen only a few times. The V gene is TRBV7-8, the J gene TRBJ2-5; no clear D gene. V was pared by 5 bases and J by 5 bases, with 18 bases between. Germline lookup yields CDR1 SGHVS and CDR2 FQNEAQ. The CDR3 has 15 residues. The CDR3 loop is CASSPNPWVKETQYF. The CDR3 nucleotides read TGTGCCAGCAGCCCGAACCCCTGGGTTAAGGAGACCCAGTACTTC. Based on the CDR3 plus reference TRBV7-8 and TRBJ2-5, the full variable domain is GAGVSQSPRYKVAKRGQDVALRCDPISGHVSLFWYQQALGQGPEFLTYFQNEAQLDKSGLPSDRFFAERPEGSVSTLKIQRTQQEDSAVYLCASSPNPWVKETQYFGPGTRLLVL.

This clonotype was observed at least ten times. This chain uses TRBV28 with TRBJ2-1; 16 bases agree with TRBD2. Germline trimming cut 5 bases from V and 8 bases from J; bases unmatched to any gene: 9. This CDR3 comprises 17 residues. Germline loops: CDR1 MDHEN, CDR2 SYDVKM. The CDR3 region has the DNA TGTGCCAGCAGTGGGTCTTCGGGACTAGCGGGAGGGGATGAGCAGTTCTTC. This gives the protein CASSGSSGLAGGDEQFF.

The gene calls are TRBV29-1 and TRBJ1-2; 7 nucleotides align to TRBD1. The germline V gene has CDR1 SQVTM and CDR2 ANQGSEA. Unmatched junction bases numbered 13, after V lost 5 bases and J lost 7 bases. This CDR3 spans 14 amino acids. CDR3 in amino acids: CSVLPQGVIVGYTF. The CDR3 nucleotides read TGCAGCGTTCTTCCCCAGGGGGTAATAGTTGGCTACACCTTC.

The sample holds many counts of this clonotype. The V call is TRBV7-9, the J call TRBJ1-1; 7 nucleotides agree with TRBD1. The ends lost 2 bases at V and 3 bases at J; junction bases unmatched: 6. The germline V gene has CDR1 SEHNR and CDR2 FQNEAQ (reference sequence). The CDR3 extends over 15 amino acids. The CDR3 is CASSLSNTGDTEAFF. As DNA, the CDR3 is TGTGCCAGCAGCTTATCTAATACAGGGGACACTGAAGCTTTCTTT.

This chain connects TRBV12-3 or TRBV12-4 to TRBJ2-3, with TRBD2 matching 10 bases. The CDR3 contains 17 residues. The V and J ends lost 2 bases and 0 bases, in that order; junction bases with no gene match: 5. CDR3 sequence reads: CASSLFLAGASTDTQYF. In nucleotides, the CDR3 is TGTGCCAGCAGTTTATTTCTAGCGGGGGCTAGCACAGATACGCAGTATTTT.

This clonotype was observed a handful of times. This chain links TRBV3-1 with TRBJ2-1; D ambiguous. This CDR3 has 14 residues. Germline V gene data show CDR1 as LGHDT and CDR2 as YNNKEL (reference sequence). The ends were cut back, 0 bases at V and 7 bases at J, with 10 bases in the middle. Here the CDR3 DNA reads TGTGCCAGCAGCCAAGATCTAAGAGTGAATGAGCAGTTCTTC. This codes for CASSQDLRVNEQFF.

This clonotype was detected only a few times. The chain uses TRBV7-9 and TRBJ1-2, with D perhaps TRBD1 (5 bases). CDR3 length: 16 residues. The V end lost 5 bases, the J end lost 5 bases, and 21 bases lay between the germline ends. The germline CDR1 and CDR2 sequences are SEHNR and FQNEAQ (reference sequence). CDR3 bases: TGTGCCAGCAGCCCCGGACGTCTCGGGGCGGGATATGGCTACACCTTC. Translation gives CASSPGRLGAGYGYTF.

This clonotype was observed a few times. V and J are TRBV7-2 and TRBJ2-7; D ambiguous. V lost 5 bases, J lost 2 bases, and 7 bases lay in between. The CDR3 loop spans 12 amino acids. Germline CDR1 reads SGHTA; CDR2 reads FQGNSA. This CDR3 is CASSLSTYEQYF. CDR3 sequence (DNA): TGTGCCAGCAGCCTGAGCACCTACGAGCAGTACTTC.

This clonotype was detected ten times or more. The gene calls are TRBV12-3 or TRBV12-4 and TRBJ2-3, with D hard to call. V lost 0 bases and J 1 base, leaving 5 bases between the germline ends. The CDR3 contains 14 residues. The CDR3 sequence: CASSLARGTDTQYF. In nucleotides, the CDR3 is TGTGCCAGCAGTTTAGCGCGTGGCACAGATACGCAGTATTTT.

This clonotype was found many times. The chain couples TRBV30 to TRBJ1-3; no definite D call. The V end was cut by 0 bases, the J end by 8 bases, with 5 bases between. The CDR3 runs to 11 residues. Germline CDR1 reads GTSNPN; CDR2 reads SVGIG (reference sequence). In DNA, the CDR3 is TGTGCCTGGAGTGTACGGTACACCATATATTTT. Translating it yields CAWSVRYTIYF.

The CDR3 here is CSVLTGGGGANVLTF. The CDR3 nucleotides are TGCAGCGTCCTTACAGGGGGAGGTGGGGCCAACGTCCTGACTTTC. The V gene is TRBV29-1, the J gene TRBJ2-6; 8 bases match TRBD1. Germline V gives CDR1 SQVTM, CDR2 ANQGSEA. The CDR3 consists of 15 residues. V gave up 6 bases and J gave up 3 bases; unmatched junction bases: 7. The whole variable domain, filled in from reference TRBV29-1 and TRBJ2-6, reads SAVISQKPSRDICQRGTSLTIQCQVDSQVTMMFWYRQQPGQSLTLIATANQGSEATYESGFVIDKFPISRPNLTFSTLTVSNMSPEDSSIYLCSVLTGGGGANVLTFGAGSRLTVL.